This is a list of T cell receptor beta chains from one sample in a study of beta chain features in type 1 diabetes. Assay: immunoSEQ multiplex PCR; the TCRdb copy retains only in-frame clones and omits some. Of about 650,000 clones in the sample, roughly 12% were seen once. The specimen sequenced was naive CD4+ T cells from blood. The receptor set was obtained from a man aged 30 to 45 with type 1 diabetes. CDR3s include the opening cysteine and the closing phenylalanine or tryptophan. D genes are given only for firm matches. A clone size is listed for some rows: how often the clone was seen (once, few, many), or a class if it is expanded.

J gene	clone size	V gene	D gene	CDR3 DNA	CDR3 protein
TRBJ2-5	.	TRBV7-9	.	TGTGCCAGCAGCGCAGAAGAGACCCAGTACTTC	CASSAEETQYF
TRBJ1-1	few	TRBV9	TRBD1	TGTGCCAGCAGCGTAGATTCAGGGGGCTTTACTGAAGCTTTCTTT	CASSVDSGGFTEAFF
TRBJ1-1	.	TRBV7-9	.	TGTGCCAGCAGTCGGATGGGGGGAGACACTGAAGCTTTCTTT	CASSRMGGDTEAFF
TRBJ2-3	.	TRBV4-1	TRBD2	TGCGCCAGCAGTCTAAGCGGGGGGTTCACAGATACGCAGTATTTT	CASSLSGGFTDTQYF
TRBJ2-5	few	TRBV7-9	TRBD1	TGTGCCAGCAGCTTGACAGGGGGCCAAGAGACCCAGTACTTC	CASSLTGGQETQYF
TRBJ2-1	many	TRBV5-1	TRBD1	TGCGCCAGCAGCTGGACAGGGGATGAGCAGTTCTTC	CASSWTGDEQFF
TRBJ1-1	.	TRBV6-1	TRBD1	TGTGCCTTAACGGACAGGAGGGCTGAAGCTTTCTTT	CALTDRRAEAFF
TRBJ2-5	.	TRBV7-2	.	TGTGCCAGCAGCTTATTTGCGGGGAAAGAGACCCAGTACTTC	CASSLFAGKETQYF
TRBJ2-7	few	TRBV25-1	.	TGTGCCAGCAGAGGACGGCTAGACTACGAGCAGTACTTC	CASRGRLDYEQYF
TRBJ2-7	.	TRBV4-2	.	TGTGCCAGCAGCCTTTCCGGGACCTCCTACGAGCAGTACTTC	CASSLSGTSYEQYF
TRBJ2-7	once	TRBV11-3	TRBD2	TGTGCCAGCAGCTCGCCGGGACTAGCCGGCTACGAGCAGTACTTC	CASSSPGLAGYEQYF
TRBJ2-4	.	TRBV19	.	TGTGCCAGTAGCATACCGGGCGGAGGGCAAAACATTCAGTACTTC	CASSIPGGGQNIQYF
TRBJ2-7	few	TRBV5-1	.	TGCGCCAGCAGCTTGGCCTTAGGGACCGAGCAGTACTTC	CASSLALGTEQYF
TRBJ2-4	few	TRBV21-1	.	TGTGCCAGCACCATCCAGGGGGAACTAGCCAAAAACATTCAGTACTTC	CASTIQGELAKNIQYF
TRBJ2-7	.	TRBV5-1	TRBD1	TGCGCCAGCAGCTTGGGCGTTGGGACAGGGAGCGAGCAGTACTTC	CASSLGVGTGSEQYF
TRBJ2-7	few	TRBV30	.	TGTGCCTGGACAGCGGGCGTGGCAGACAGGTTATACTCCTACGAGCAGTACTTC	CAWTAGVADRLYSYEQYF
TRBJ2-2	few	TRBV6-5	.	TGTGCCAGCAGTTTTTTCACCGGGGAGCTGTTTTTT	CASSFFTGELFF
TRBJ1-6	.	TRBV6-5	.	TGTGCCAGCAGTACGGACTCACCCCTCCACTTT	CASSTDSPLHF
TRBJ1-2	.	TRBV7-9	.	TGTGCCAGCAGCTCGGGACAAACACGTCTCGGGGGCTACACCTTC	CASSSGQTRLGGYTF
TRBJ1-5	few	TRBV4-1	TRBD1	TGCGCCAGCAGCCAAGATGAAGGGACAGGCAATCAGCCCCAGCATTTT	CASSQDEGTGNQPQHF
TRBJ2-7	.	TRBV9	TRBD2	TGTGCCAGCAGCGTAGTGGGGCGATTTGGAGCGGGGGTATACGAGCAGTACTTC	CASSVVGRFGAGVYEQYF
TRBJ2-7	.	TRBV5-1	.	TGCGCCAGCAGCTTCGGCGGCTACGAGCAGTACTTC	CASSFGGYEQYF
TRBJ2-1	.	TRBV9	.	TGTGCCAGCAGCGCAGGTGTAGACCCCTACAATGAGCAGTTCTTC	CASSAGVDPYNEQFF
TRBJ1-2	.	TRBV2	.	TGTGCCAGCAGTGACCAAGTTAACTATGGCTACACCTTC	CASSDQVNYGYTF